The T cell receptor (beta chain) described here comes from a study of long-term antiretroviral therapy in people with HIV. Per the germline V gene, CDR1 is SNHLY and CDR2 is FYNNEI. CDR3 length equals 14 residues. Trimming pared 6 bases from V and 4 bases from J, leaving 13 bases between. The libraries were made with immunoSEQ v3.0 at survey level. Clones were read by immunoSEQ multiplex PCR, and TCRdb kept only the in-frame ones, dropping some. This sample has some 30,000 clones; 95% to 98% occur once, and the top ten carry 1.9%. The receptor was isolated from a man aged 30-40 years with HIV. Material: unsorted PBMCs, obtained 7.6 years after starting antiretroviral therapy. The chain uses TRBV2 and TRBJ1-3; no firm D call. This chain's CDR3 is CASSGEGFGNTIYF. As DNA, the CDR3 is TGTGCCAGCAGCGGTGAGGGATTCGGAAACACCATATATTTT.